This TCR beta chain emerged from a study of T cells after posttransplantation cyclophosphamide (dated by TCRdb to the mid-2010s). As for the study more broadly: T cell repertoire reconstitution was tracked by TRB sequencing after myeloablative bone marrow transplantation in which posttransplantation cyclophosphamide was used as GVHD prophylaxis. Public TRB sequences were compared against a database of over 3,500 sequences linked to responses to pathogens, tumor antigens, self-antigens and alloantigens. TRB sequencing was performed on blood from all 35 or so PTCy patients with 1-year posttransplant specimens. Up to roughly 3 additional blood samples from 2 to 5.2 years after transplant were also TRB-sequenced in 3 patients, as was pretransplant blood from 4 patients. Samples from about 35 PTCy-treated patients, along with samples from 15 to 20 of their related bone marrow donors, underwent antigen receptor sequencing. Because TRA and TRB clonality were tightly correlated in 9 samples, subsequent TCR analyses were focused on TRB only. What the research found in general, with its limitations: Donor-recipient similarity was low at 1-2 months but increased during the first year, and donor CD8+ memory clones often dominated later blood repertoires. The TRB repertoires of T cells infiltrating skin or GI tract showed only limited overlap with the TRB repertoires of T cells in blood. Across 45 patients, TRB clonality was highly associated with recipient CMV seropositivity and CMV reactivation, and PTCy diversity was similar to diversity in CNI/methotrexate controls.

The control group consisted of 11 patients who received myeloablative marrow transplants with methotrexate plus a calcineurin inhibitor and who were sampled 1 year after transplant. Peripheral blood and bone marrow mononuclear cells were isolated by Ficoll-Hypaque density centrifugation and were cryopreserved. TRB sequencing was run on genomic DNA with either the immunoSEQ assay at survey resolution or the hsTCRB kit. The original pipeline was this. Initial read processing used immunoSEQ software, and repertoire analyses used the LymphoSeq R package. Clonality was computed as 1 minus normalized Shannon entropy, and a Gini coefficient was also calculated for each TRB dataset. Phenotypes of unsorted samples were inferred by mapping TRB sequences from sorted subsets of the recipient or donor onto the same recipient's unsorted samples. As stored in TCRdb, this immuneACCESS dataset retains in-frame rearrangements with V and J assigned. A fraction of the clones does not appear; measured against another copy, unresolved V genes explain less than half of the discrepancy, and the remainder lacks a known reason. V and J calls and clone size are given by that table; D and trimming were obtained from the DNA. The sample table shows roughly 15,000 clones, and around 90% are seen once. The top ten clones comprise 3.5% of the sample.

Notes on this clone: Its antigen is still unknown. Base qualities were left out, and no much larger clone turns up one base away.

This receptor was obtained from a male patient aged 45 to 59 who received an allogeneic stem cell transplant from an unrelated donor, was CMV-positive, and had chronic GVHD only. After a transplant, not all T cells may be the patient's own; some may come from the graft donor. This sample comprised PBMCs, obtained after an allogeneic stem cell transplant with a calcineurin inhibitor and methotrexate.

The CDR3 region reads CASSLPGKETQYF. The DNA is as follows: TGTGCCAGCAGCCTACCGGGGAAGGAGACCCAGTACTTC. The V and J genes are TRBV5-5 and TRBJ2-5; possibly the D gene is TRBD2, per 5 matching bases. The germline V gene (reference sequence) sets CDR1 to SGHKS and CDR2 to YYEKEE. V and J are truncated by 4 bases and 5 bases respectively, leaving an intervening sequence of 12 bases. The CDR3 has 13 amino acids, counting the end cysteine and phenylalanine. Of the read, only the CDR3 DNA is kept; its 39 bases are in frame from base 1.